The 7 T cell receptor beta chains in this list originate from one sample, sequenced in a study of neurological immune-mediated disorders. Each CDR3 protein gets one entry after TCRdb re-called the 5' RACE reads with MiXCR. Of 70,000 to 95,000 distinct CDR3 sequences in the sample, approximately 17% are singletons; the top ten hold approximately 15%. The material sequenced was PBMCs. The receptors shown here come from a middle-aged woman in good health.

This clonotype was recorded at least ten times. The genes are TRBV5-5 and TRBJ1-6; D is possibly TRBD1 (5 bases). Trimming removed 0 bases from V and 10 bases from J, with 17 bases in between. Germline values: CDR1 SGHKS, CDR2 YYEKEE (reference sequence). CDR3 length: 16 amino acids. CDR3 in amino acids: CASSLALGAIDSPLHF. The CDR3, as DNA: TGTGCCAGCAGCTTGGCACTAGGGGCAATAGACTCACCCCTCCACTTT.

This clonotype was counted many times. V gene TRBV20-1 combines with J gene TRBJ2-7, with D unclear. The CDR3 has 10 residues. The germline V gene has CDR1 DFQATT and CDR2 SNEGSKA (reference sequence). The V end was cut by 6 bases, the J end by 1 base, with 4 bases between. CDR3 nucleotides: TGCAGTGCAGGGTCCTACGAGCAGTACTTC. Amino acid sequence: CSAGSYEQYF.

This clonotype was counted many times. The CDR3 DNA reads TGTGCCAGCAGCTTAGCGCCTCAGGGCTACTACGAGCAGTACTTC. It yields the protein CASSLAPQGYYEQYF. The rearrangement joins TRBV7-2 to TRBJ2-7, with D perhaps TRBD1 (5 bases). The CDR3 runs to 15 residues. Germline-derived CDR1 and CDR2 are SGHTA and FQGNSA. The V end was cut by 0 bases, the J end by 3 bases, with 12 bases between.

This clonotype has a handful of counts. The chain uses TRBV7-3 and TRBJ2-7; the match to TRBD2 covers 9 bases. V lost 5 bases and J lost 1; bases outside the gene matches: 12. Germline loops: CDR1 SGHTA, CDR2 FQGTGA. This CDR3 spans 17 amino acids. CDR3 nucleotides: TGTGCCAGCAGCCGCCGGGGGACTAGCATGGATTCCTACGAGCAGTACGTC. It codes for CASSRRGTSMDSYEQYV.

This clonotype occurred many times. The chain uses TRBV12-3 or TRBV12-4 and TRBJ1-2; unclear D gene. Trimming shortened V by 6 bases and J by 3 bases, and 14 bases separated the two germline ends. This CDR3 is built from 14 residues. For the CDR3, the DNA is TGTGCCAGCAGCCGTTCGAGGGTTGACTATGGCTACACCTTC. Its protein is CASSRSRVDYGYTF.

This clonotype was observed many times. This chain joins TRBV12-3 or TRBV12-4 and TRBJ2-5, with 14 bases lining up with TRBD2. J lost 1 base, V lost 4 bases, and 5 bases had no gene match. This CDR3 is 17 amino acids long. The CDR3 DNA is TGTGCCAGCAGTTACGGGACTAGCGGGGGATTCCAAGAGACCCAGTACTTC. The encoded protein is CASSYGTSGGFQETQYF.

This clonotype was recorded at least ten times. The chain recombines TRBV4-3 with TRBJ2-2; D may be TRBD1 (7 bases). Germline V CDR1 and CDR2: LGHNA, YSLEER. CDR3 size: 15 residues. Trimming shortened V by 0 bases and J by 7 bases, and 12 bases separated the two germline ends. The CDR3 spells CASSQDAGGSGELFF. Written as DNA, the CDR3 is TGCGCCAGCAGCCAAGATGCAGGGGGGAGCGGGGAGCTGTTTTTT.